The T cell receptor (beta chain) under discussion was sequenced for a study of blood T cell repertoires in COVID-19. Methods used by the authors: Reference gene primer amplification yielded estimated nucleated cell counts. The method was immunoSEQ multiplex PCR; TCRdb's version includes in-frame clones alone and lacks a portion of them. V, J and clone size are taken as reported in that table, and D and trimming were inferred from the DNA itself. There are fewer than 250,000 clones in the sample; less than 85% occur only once, and 3.2% lies in the top ten. V dropped 0 bases and J dropped 3 bases, with 15 bases sitting between them. CDR3 length: 16 amino acids. In germline, CDR1 is SGHRS, CDR2 YFSETQ.

Sequenced material: PBMCs or T cells enriched from blood (not recorded which). The sequence derives from a woman aged 25 to 45 who had recovered from COVID-19. The genes are TRBV5-1 and TRBJ1-2; perhaps TRBD1 as D (5 bases). The CDR3 loop reads CASSLAVAGSDYGYTF. CDR3 in DNA: TGCGCCAGCAGCTTGGCCGTGGCAGGGTCTGACTATGGCTACACCTTC.